The clone carrying this T cell receptor (beta chain) was seen more than once but under ten times. The CDR3 has 14 residues. Germline CDR1 reads ENHRY; CDR2 reads SYGVKD. The trim removed 2 bases at V and 6 bases at J, leaving 7 bases unmatched. The data belong to a study of blood T cell repertoires in COVID-19. Study processing details: Estimation of nucleated cell counts relied on the amplification of reference gene primers. Assay used: immunoSEQ multiplex PCR; TCRdb lists only in-frame clones, some missing. The DNA was the basis for D and trimming; V, J and clone size are from that table. The sample lists about 130,000 clones, about 80% seen once, with 3.5% to 4.5% in the top ten.

The origin of this receptor is a woman in her forties or fifties with acute or convalescent COVID-19. Material: peripheral blood. V usage is TRBV10-3 and J usage is TRBJ2-7; the match to TRBD1 covers 7 bases. CDR3 coding DNA: TGTGCCATCAGTGAGCCAAGACAGGGTATCGAGCAGTACTTC. Translating it yields CAISEPRQGIEQYF.